The 15 T cell receptor beta chains listed next were all sequenced from one sample in a study of chemoradiotherapy in HPV16-positive cancers. Sequencing used immunoSEQ multiplex PCR; TCRdb keeps in-frame clones, though not all of them. Counted here are more than 12,000 clones, approximately 90% occurring once; the ten biggest clones make up around 2.9%. The specimen comprised blood, sampled from a patient who underwent chemoradiotherapy. These receptors came from a human donor with HPV-associated anogenital cancer.

The V call is TRBV19, the J call TRBJ1-3; TRBD1 might be the D (5 bases). The CDR3 has 14 amino acids. Germline assignment: CDR1 LNHDA and CDR2 SQIVND (reference sequence). Trimming removed 4 bases at V and 7 bases at J, with 14 bases between. The CDR3, as DNA: TGTGCCAGTAGTAGGGGACCGAGGGGTAACACCATATATTTT. Residues: CASSRGPRGNTIYF.

The V call is TRBV6-1, the J call TRBJ1-2, with D perhaps matching TRBD1 (6 bases). Trimming removed 3 bases at V and 5 bases at J, with 16 bases between. Per the germline V gene, CDR1 is MNHNS and CDR2 is SASEGT. The length of the CDR3 is 15 residues. This CDR3 is CASSDGGAGRYGYTF. CDR3 DNA sequence: TGTGCCAGCAGTGACGGGGGGGCGGGACGGTATGGCTACACCTTC.

In this sample, this clone turned up a few times. The CDR3 region has the DNA TGCGCCAGCAGTGGACTCCTACACGCGAACACCGGGGAGCTGTTTTTT. Residues: CASSGLLHANTGELFF. V usage is TRBV10-2 and J usage is TRBJ2-2, with no clear D. With 4 bases removed from V and 0 bases from J, the gap between germline ends came to 12 bases. The germline V gene encodes CDR1 WSHSY and CDR2 SAAADI. This CDR3 has 16 amino acids.

The chain joins TRBV6-6 to TRBJ2-1; TRBD2 matches 8 bases. The CDR3 has 13 amino acids. CDR1 MNHNY and CDR2 SVGAGI come from the germline V gene (reference sequence). Trimming cost V 10 bases and J 3 bases; bases outside gene matches: 5. The CDR3 DNA reads TGTGCCACCGCGGGACTAGTCTACAATGAGCAGTTCTTC. Amino acid sequence: CATAGLVYNEQFF.

The chain carries TRBV19 and TRBJ2-2; maybe TRBD2 (6 bases). CDR1 is LNHDA and CDR2 is SQIVND in the germline V gene (reference sequence). The CDR3 covers 16 residues. Deletions cut 4 bases from V and 3 bases from J, with 15 bases between. In nucleotides, the CDR3 is TGTGCCAGTAGTAGGAGGGCTAGCGAGGACACCGGGGAGCTGTTTTTT. Its protein product is CASSRRASEDTGELFF. Full variable domain (rest looked up from reference TRBV19 and TRBJ2-2): DGGITQSPKYLFRKEGQNVTLSCEQNLNHDAMYWYRQDPGQGLRLIYYSQIVNDFQKGDIAEGYSVSREKKESFPLTVTSAQKNPTAFYLCASSRRASEDTGELFFGEGSRLTVL.

The chain has TRBV5-5 and TRBJ2-7, with D tentatively TRBD1 (6 bases). With 4 bases removed from V and 5 bases from J, the gap between germline ends came to 19 bases. Germline V gene sequence: CDR1 SGHKS, CDR2 YYEKEE (reference sequence). The CDR3 covers 15 residues. As DNA, the CDR3 is TGTGCCAGCAGCCCCCCTCGCCTGGACAGAAACGAGCAGTACTTC. It codes for CASSPPRLDRNEQYF.

The chain recombines TRBV5-8 with TRBJ2-5, with 7 nucleotides matching TRBD1. Germline V gene lookup returns CDR1 SGHTS and CDR2 YDEGEE. Losses at the gene ends were 0 bases for V and 5 bases for J; bases not matched to a gene: 4. CDR3 length equals 14 residues. The DNA for the CDR3 is TGTGCCAGCAGCTTGGGACAGGGTAGGGAGACCCAGTACTTC. Its protein is CASSLGQGRETQYF. The full variable domain, in which reference TRBV5-8 and TRBJ2-5 provide the parts outside the CDR3, is EAGVTQSPTHLIKTRGQQATLRCSPISGHTSVYWYQQALGLGLQFLLWYDEGEERNRGNFPPRFSGRQFPNYSSELNVNALELEDSALYLCASSLGQGRETQYFGPGTRLLVL.

The CDR3 is CASSKDVSGNTIYF. CDR3 coding DNA: TGTGCCAGCAGCAAGGACGTTTCTGGAAACACCATATATTTT. The genes are TRBV25-1 and TRBJ1-3; no definite D call. Looked up from germline, CDR1 is MGHDK and CDR2 is SYGVNS. The V end lost 6 bases, the J end lost 1 base, and 10 bases lay between the germline ends. There are 14 residues in the CDR3.

This CDR3 reads CASSDSTTGIKGYTF. In DNA, the CDR3 is TGTGCCAGCAGTGACTCTACGACAGGGATCAAGGGCTACACCTTC. The chain recombines TRBV6-4 with TRBJ1-2; 7 nucleotides align to TRBD1. In germline, CDR1 is MRHNA, CDR2 SNTAGT. This CDR3 comprises 15 residues. The trim removed 0 bases at V and 8 bases at J, leaving 9 bases unmatched.

The chain carries TRBV30 and TRBJ1-4; D not resolved. This CDR3 comprises 12 residues. V gave up 2 bases and J gave up 8 bases, with 9 bases separating them. CDR1 and CDR2 (germline): GTSNPN, SVGIG (reference sequence). The CDR3 is CAWSYSSEKLFF. The CDR3 DNA reads TGTGCCTGGAGTTACAGTTCCGAAAAACTGTTTTTT. The entire variable domain, with the rest obtained from reference TRBV30 and TRBJ1-4, is as follows: SQTIHQWPATLVQPVGSPLSLECTVEGTSNPNLYWYRQAAGRGLQLLFYSVGIGQISSEVPQNLSASRPQDRQFILSSKKLLLSDSGFYLCAWSYSSEKLFFGSGTQLSVL.

The chain links TRBV13 to TRBJ2-7, with a possible D match to TRBD2 (6 bases). V dropped 5 bases and J dropped 0 bases, with 17 bases sitting between them. Looked up from germline, CDR1 is PRHDT and CDR2 is FYEKMQ (reference sequence). CDR3 length: 16 amino acids. Written as DNA, the CDR3 is TGTGCCAGCAGCACCGGCGGGACCGGGGACTCCTACGAGCAGTACTTC. It yields the protein CASSTGGTGDSYEQYF.

This chain links TRBV7-8 with TRBJ2-3; TRBD2 aligns across 16 bases. The germline V gene encodes CDR1 SGHVS and CDR2 FQNEAQ. The ends lost 4 bases at V and 8 bases at J; junction bases unmatched: 6. This CDR3 is built from 16 residues. CDR3 bases: TGTGCCAGCAGCTGGGGACTAGCGGGGGGGCCCCCTACGCAGTATTTT. Its translation is CASSWGLAGGPPTQYF.

The V call is TRBV19, the J call TRBJ2-7, with 9 bases aligning to TRBD2. V lost 5 bases and J lost 3; bases outside the gene matches: 8. Germline-derived CDR1 and CDR2 are LNHDA and SQIVND (reference sequence). The length of the CDR3 is 15 residues. The CDR3 loop reads CASSPMDSGGYEQYF. In DNA form, the CDR3 reads TGTGCCAGTAGTCCCATGGATAGCGGGGGCTACGAGCAGTACTTC.

V is TRBV19 and J is TRBJ1-5, with 7 bases aligning to TRBD1. Germline CDR1 and CDR2: LNHDA and SQIVND (reference sequence). The CDR3 has 14 amino acids. J was trimmed by 1 base and V by 10 bases; bases with no gene match: 7. CDR3: CATHDRESNQPQHF. CDR3 DNA sequence: TGTGCCACCCACGACAGGGAGAGCAATCAGCCCCAGCATTTT.

The V gene is TRBV5-5, the J gene TRBJ1-5; D not resolved. CDR1 is SGHKS and CDR2 is YYEKEE in the germline V gene (reference sequence). The CDR3 has 13 residues. Between the trimmed V and J ends, which lost 0 bases and 6 bases, there was a span of 7 bases. The CDR3 here is CASSLDVVQPQHF. The CDR3 region has the DNA TGTGCCAGCAGCTTGGACGTGGTTCAGCCCCAGCATTTT.